The present T cell receptor delta chain was sequenced within a study of human gamma delta and Vdelta1 T cells (dated by TCRdb to the late 2010s). About the study as a whole: Delta One T cells, Vd1+ gamma-delta T cells, were investigated in the study as cytotoxic effectors against acute myeloid leukemia.

This clone is classified as large (0.1 to 1%). Its antigen remains undetermined. Within one base of it there is no much larger clone, and no base qualities were kept. This CDR3 is also generated by other DNA sequences in the sample. The CDR3 goes from the cysteine to the phenylalanine over 21 residues. Only CDR3 DNA is held: 63 bases, read in frame from base 1. Clipping removes 6 bases from V and 7 bases from J, with 26 as the unmatched junction base count. CDR1 and CDR2 are read off the germline V gene as TSWWSYY and QGS. Library construction relied on PCR. The run used an Illumina MiSeq. TCRdb reprocessed the public reads with the caller CATT; rows with the same DNA were merged afterwards. In this sample the table shows around 6,000 delta-chain clones, more than 9% of which occur a single time. The ten largest clones add up to 13% to 15% of the sample.

The sequence was collected from a human donor in good health. The V gene is TRDV1 and the J gene is TRDJ1, and 13 junction bases match TRDD3. What was sequenced was naive CD27+ Vdelta1 gamma-delta T cells from blood. The CDR3 has the sequence CALGPAFRTGGYAFPMGKLIF. DNA sequence: TGTGCTCTTGGACCCGCCTTCCGGACTGGGGGATACGCTTTTCCGATGGGTAAACTCATCTTT.